This TCR beta chain originates from a study of regulatory dendritic cells for organ transplantation. Study as a whole: Monocytes received vitamin D3 on days 0 and 4, IL-10 on day 4. LPS was added to dendritic cell cultures on day 6.

The CDR3 runs to 14 residues. Losses at the gene ends were 7 bases for V and 3 bases for J; bases not matched to a gene: 4. CDR1 and CDR2 (germline): SEHNR, FQNEAQ (reference sequence). Sorted subsets were CFSE-labeled and cultured approximately 5 days with allogeneic dendritic cells. As to this clone: Its specificity is not known.

Assay: immunoSEQ multiplex PCR; the TCRdb copy retains only in-frame clones and omits some. The data show some 11,000 clones, just under 75% seen once. The specimen sequenced was naive CD4+ T cells from blood cultured with regulatory dendritic cells. Indicated subset: CD45RA+ naive T cells. The chain is built from TRBV7-9 and TRBJ2-1, with 9 bases aligning to TRBD1. The origin of this receptor is a human donor in good health. The CDR3 coding sequence is TGTGCCAGCAACCCGGGACAGGGCTACAATGAGCAGTTCTTC. It yields the protein CASNPGQGYNEQFF.